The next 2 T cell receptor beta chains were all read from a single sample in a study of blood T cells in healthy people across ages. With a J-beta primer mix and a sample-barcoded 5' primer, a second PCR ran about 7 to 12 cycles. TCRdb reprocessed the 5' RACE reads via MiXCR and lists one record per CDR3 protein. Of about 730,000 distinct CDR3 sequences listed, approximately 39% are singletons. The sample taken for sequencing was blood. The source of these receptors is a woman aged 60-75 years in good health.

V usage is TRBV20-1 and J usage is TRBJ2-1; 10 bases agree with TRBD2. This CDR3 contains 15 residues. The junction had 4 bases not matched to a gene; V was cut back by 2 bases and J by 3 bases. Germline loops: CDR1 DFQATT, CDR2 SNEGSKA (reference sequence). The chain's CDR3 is CSARPSGGLYNEQFF. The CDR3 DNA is TGCAGTGCTAGACCTAGCGGGGGTCTCTACAATGAGCAGTTCTTC.

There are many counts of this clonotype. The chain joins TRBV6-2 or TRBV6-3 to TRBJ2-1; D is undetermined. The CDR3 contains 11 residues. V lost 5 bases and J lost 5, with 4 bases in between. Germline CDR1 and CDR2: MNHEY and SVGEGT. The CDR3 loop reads CASSHNNEQFF. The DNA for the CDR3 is TGTGCCAGCAGTCACAACAATGAGCAGTTCTTC.